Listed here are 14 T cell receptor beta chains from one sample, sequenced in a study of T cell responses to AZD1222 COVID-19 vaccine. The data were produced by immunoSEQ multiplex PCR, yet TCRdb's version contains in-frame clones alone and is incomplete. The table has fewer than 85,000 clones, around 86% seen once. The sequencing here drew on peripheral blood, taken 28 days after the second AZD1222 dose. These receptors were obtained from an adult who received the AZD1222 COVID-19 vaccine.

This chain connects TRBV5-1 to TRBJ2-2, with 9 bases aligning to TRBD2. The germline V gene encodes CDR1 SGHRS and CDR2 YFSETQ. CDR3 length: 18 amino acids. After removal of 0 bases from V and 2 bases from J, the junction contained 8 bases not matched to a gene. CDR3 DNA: TGCGCCAGCAGCTTGGCCAAAAGCGGGGGGACCAACACCGGGGAGCTGTTTTTT. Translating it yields CASSLAKSGGTNTGELFF.

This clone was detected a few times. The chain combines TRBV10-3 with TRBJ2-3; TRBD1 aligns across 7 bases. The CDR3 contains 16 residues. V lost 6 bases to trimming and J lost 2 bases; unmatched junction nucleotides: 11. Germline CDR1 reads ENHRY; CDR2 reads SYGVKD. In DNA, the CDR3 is TGTGCCATCAGCCTATCAGACAGGGATTACACAGATACGCAGTATTTT. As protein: CAISLSDRDYTDTQYF.

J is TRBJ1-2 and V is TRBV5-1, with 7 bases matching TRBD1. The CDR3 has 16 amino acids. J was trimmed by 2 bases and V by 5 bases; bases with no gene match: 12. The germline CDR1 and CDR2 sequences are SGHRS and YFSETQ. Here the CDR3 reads CASRRSGTELNYGYTF. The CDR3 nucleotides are TGCGCCAGCAGACGCTCCGGGACAGAGCTAAACTATGGCTACACCTTC.

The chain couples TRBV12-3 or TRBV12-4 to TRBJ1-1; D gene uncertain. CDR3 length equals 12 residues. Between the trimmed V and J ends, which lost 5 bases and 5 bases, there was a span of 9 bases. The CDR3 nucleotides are TGTGCCAGCAGTCGAGATGGGACTGAAGCTTTCTTT. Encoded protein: CASSRDGTEAFF.

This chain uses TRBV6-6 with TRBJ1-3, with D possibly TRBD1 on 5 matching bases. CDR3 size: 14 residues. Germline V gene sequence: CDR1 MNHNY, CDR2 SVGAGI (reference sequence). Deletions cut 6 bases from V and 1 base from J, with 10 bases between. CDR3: CASRVAGSGNTIYF. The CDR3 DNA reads TGTGCCAGCAGAGTGGCAGGGTCTGGAAACACCATATATTTT.

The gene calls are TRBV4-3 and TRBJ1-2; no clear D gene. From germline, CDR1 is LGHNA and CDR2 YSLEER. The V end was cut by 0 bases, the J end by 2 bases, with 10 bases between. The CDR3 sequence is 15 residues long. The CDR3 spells CASSQDLLVNYGYTF. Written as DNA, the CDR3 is TGCGCCAGCAGCCAAGATTTGCTGGTCAACTATGGCTACACCTTC.

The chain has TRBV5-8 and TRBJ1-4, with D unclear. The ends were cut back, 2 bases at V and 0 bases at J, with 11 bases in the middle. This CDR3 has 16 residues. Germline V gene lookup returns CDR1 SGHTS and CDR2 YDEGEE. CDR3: CASSFGVRATNEKLFF. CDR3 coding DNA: TGTGCCAGCAGCTTCGGGGTTAGGGCAACTAATGAAAAACTGTTTTTT.

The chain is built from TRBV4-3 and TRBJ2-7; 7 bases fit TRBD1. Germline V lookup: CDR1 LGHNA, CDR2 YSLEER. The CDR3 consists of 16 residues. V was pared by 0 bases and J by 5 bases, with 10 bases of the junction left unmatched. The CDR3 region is CASSQDRVEGGDEQYF. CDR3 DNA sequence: TGCGCCAGCAGCCAAGATCGAGTGGAAGGGGGCGACGAGCAGTACTTC.

The CDR3 DNA reads as TGTGCCATCAGTCTCCGGGACAGGGGAACCGGGGAGCTGTTTTTT. Its translation: CAISLRDRGTGELFF. This chain connects TRBV10-3 to TRBJ2-2, with TRBD1 matching 10 bases. The CDR3 is 15 amino acids. Trimming cost V 5 bases and J 5 bases; bases outside gene matches: 5. Germline V gene sequence: CDR1 ENHRY, CDR2 SYGVKD.

CDR3 sequence: CSASGDRDNSPLHF. In DNA, the CDR3 is TGCAGTGCTAGTGGGGACAGGGATAATTCACCCCTCCACTTT. This chain uses TRBV20-1 with TRBJ1-6, with 9 nucleotides matching TRBD1. CDR1 is DFQATT and CDR2 is SNEGSKA in the germline V gene (reference sequence). The V segment lost 3 bases and the J segment 5 bases; nucleotides outside the gene matches: 2. The CDR3 totals 14 residues.

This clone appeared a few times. For the CDR3, the DNA is TGTGCCACCCTCGGGGCAGGGGGCACCGAGCAGTACTTC. Residues: CATLGAGGTEQYF. The chain has TRBV3-1 (or the pseudogene TRBV3-2) and TRBJ2-7; 8 positions match TRBD1. The CDR3 is made up of 13 amino acids. From germline, CDR1 is LGHDT and CDR2 YNNKEL (reference sequence). Germline trimming cut 10 bases from V and 6 bases from J; bases unmatched to any gene: 11.

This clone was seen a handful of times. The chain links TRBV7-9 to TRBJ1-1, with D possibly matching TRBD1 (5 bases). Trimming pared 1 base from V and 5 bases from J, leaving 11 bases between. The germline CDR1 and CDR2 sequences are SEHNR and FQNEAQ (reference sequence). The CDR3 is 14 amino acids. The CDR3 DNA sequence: TGTGCCAGCAGCTTAGTGCCAGGGTGGACTGAAGCTTTCTTT. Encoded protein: CASSLVPGWTEAFF. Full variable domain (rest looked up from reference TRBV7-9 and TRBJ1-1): DTGVSQNPRHKITKRGQNVTFRCDPISEHNRLYWYRQTLGQGPEFLTYFQNEAQLEKSRLLSDRFSAERPKGSFSTLEIQRTEQGDSAMYLCASSLVPGWTEAFFGQGTRLTVV.

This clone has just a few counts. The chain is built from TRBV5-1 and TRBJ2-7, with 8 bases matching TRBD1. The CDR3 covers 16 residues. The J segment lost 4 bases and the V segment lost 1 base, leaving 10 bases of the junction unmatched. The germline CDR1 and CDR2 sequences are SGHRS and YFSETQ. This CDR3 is CASSLSPGQGEYEQYF. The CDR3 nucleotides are TGCGCCAGCAGCTTGTCCCCAGGACAGGGAGAATACGAGCAGTACTTC.

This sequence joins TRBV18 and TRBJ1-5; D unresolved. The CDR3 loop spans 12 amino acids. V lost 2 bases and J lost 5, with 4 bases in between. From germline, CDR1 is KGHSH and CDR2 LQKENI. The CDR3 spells CASSPGDQPQHF. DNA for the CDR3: TGTGCCAGCTCACCAGGGGATCAGCCCCAGCATTTT.